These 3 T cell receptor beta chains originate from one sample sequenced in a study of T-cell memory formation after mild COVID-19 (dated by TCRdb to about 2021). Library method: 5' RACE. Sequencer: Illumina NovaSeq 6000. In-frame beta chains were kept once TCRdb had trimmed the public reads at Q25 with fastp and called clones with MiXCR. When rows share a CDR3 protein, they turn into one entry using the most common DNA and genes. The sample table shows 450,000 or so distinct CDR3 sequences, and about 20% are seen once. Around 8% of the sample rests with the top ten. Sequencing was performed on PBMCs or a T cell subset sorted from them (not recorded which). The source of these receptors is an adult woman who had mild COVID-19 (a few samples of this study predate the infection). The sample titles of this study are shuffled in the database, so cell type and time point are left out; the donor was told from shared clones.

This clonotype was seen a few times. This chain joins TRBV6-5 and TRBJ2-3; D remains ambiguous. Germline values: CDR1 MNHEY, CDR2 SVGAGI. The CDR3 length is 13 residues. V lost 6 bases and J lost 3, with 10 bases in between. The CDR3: CASRTAVTDTQYF. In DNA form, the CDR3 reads TGTGCCAGCAGAACCGCGGTGACAGATACGCAGTATTTT.

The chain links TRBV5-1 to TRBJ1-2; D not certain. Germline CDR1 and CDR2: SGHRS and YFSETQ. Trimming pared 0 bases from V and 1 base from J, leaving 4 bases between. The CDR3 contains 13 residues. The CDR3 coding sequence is TGCGCCAGCAGCTTGGACTTTAACTATGGCTACACCTTC. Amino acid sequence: CASSLDFNYGYTF.

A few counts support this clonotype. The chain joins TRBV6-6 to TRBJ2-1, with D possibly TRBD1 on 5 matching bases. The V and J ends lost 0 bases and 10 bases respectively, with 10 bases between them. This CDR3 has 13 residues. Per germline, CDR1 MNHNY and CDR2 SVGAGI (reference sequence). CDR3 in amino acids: CASSYSVGVEQFF. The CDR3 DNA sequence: TGTGCCAGCAGTTACTCGGTAGGGGTGGAGCAGTTCTTC.